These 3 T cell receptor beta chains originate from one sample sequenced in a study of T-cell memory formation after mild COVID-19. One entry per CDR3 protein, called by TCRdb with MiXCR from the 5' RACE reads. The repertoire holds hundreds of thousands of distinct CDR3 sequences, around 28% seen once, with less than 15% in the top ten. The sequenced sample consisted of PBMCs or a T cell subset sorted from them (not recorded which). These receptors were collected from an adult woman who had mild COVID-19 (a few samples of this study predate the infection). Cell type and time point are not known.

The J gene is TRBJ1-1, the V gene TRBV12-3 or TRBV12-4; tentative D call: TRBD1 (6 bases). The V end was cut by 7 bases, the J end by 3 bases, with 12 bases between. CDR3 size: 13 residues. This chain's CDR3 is CASNNRGYTEAFF. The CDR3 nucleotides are TGTGCCAGCAATAATAGGGGGTACACTGAAGCTTTCTTT.

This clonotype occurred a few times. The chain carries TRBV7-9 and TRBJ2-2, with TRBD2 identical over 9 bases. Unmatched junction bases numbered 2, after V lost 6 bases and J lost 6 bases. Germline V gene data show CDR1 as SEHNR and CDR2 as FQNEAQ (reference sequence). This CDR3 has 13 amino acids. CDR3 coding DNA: TGTGCCAGCAGTAGCGGGAGCCCCGGGGAGCTGTTTTTT. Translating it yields CASSSGSPGELFF.

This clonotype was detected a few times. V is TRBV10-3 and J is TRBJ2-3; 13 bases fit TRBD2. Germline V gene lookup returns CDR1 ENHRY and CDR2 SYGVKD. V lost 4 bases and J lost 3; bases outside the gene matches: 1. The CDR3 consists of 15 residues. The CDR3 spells CAISGTSGGTDTQYF. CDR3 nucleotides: TGTGCCATCAGTGGGACTAGCGGGGGAACAGATACGCAGTATTTT.